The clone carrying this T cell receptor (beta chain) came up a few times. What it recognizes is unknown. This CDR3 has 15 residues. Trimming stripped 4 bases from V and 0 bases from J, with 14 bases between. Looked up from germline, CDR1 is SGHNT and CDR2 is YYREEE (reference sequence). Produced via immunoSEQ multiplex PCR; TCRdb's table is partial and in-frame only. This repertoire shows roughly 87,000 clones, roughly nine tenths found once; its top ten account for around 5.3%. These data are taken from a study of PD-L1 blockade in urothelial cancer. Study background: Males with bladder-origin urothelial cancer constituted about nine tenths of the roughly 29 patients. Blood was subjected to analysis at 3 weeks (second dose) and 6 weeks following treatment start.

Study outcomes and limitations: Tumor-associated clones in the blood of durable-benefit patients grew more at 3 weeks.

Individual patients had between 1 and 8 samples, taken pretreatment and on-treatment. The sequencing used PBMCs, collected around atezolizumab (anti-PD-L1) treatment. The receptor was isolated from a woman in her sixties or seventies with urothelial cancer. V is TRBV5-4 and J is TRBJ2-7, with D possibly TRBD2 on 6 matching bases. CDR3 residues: CASSLGGVSSYEQYF. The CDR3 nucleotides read TGTGCCAGCAGCCTGGGGGGAGTGAGCTCCTACGAGCAGTACTTC.